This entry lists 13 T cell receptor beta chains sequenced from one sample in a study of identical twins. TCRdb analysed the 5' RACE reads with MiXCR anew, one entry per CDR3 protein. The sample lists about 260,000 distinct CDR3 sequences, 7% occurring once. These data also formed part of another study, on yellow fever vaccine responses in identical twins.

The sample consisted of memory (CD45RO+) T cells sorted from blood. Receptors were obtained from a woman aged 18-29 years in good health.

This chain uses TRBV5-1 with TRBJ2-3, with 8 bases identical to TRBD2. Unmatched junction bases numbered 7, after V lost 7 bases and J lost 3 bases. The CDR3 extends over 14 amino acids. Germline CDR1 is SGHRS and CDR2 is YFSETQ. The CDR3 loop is CASGSRGGTDTQYF. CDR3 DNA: TGCGCCAGCGGGTCACGGGGGGGTACAGATACGCAGTATTTT.

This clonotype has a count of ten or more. DNA of the CDR3: TGTGCCAGCAGTCAAGGGGGGGACAGGCCCCAAGAGACCCAGTACTTC. Translation gives CASSQGGDRPQETQYF. The chain joins TRBV27 to TRBJ2-5, with a tentative D call TRBD1 (8 bases). V was trimmed by 5 bases and J by 1 base, leaving 17 bases between them. The CDR3 is 16 amino acids. Germline V gene lookup returns CDR1 MNHEY and CDR2 SMNVEV (reference sequence).

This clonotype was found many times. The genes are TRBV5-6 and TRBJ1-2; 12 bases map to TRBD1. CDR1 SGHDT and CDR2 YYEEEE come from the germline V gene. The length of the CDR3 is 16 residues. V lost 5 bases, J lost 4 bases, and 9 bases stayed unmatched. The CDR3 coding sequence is TGTGCCAGCAGTTTGAGGGGACAGGGGGCCGGCTATGGCTACACCTTC. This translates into CASSLRGQGAGYGYTF.

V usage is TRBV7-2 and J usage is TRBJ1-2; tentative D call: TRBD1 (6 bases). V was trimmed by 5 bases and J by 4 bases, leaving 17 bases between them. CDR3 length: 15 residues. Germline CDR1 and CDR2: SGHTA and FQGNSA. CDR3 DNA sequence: TGTGCCAGCAGCCCACGAGGGGGGTTGGGCTATGGCTACACCTTC. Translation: CASSPRGGLGYGYTF.

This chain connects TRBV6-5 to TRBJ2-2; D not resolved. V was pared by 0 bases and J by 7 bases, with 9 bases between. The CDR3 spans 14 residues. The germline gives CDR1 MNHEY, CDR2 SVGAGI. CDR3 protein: CASSYSDLIGELFF. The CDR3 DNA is TGTGCCAGCAGTTACTCGGACCTTATCGGGGAGCTGTTTTTT.

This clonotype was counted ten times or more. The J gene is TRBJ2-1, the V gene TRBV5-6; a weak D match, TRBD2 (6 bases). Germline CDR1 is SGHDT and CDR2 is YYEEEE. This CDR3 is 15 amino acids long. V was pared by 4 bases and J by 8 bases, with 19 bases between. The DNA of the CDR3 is TGTGCCAGCAGCCCTGGGCCCGGGAGTATCGATGAGCAGTTCTTC. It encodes CASSPGPGSIDEQFF.

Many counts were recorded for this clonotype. This CDR3 reads CASSSLAGRNEQFF. The DNA of the CDR3 is TGTGCCAGCAGCTCTTTAGCGGGGAGAAATGAGCAGTTCTTC. The chain employs TRBV11-2 and TRBJ2-1, with 8 positions matching TRBD2. Germline values: CDR1 SGHAT, CDR2 FQNNGV. V gave up 4 bases and J gave up 7 bases; unmatched junction bases: 6. The CDR3 is made up of 14 amino acids.

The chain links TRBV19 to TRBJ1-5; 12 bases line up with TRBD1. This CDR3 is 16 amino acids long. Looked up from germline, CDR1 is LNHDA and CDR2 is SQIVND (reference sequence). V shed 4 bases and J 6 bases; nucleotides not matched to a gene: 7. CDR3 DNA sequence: TGTGCCAGTAGTACCCCGGGACAGGGGGCATCTCAGCCCCAGCATTTT. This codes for CASSTPGQGASQPQHF.

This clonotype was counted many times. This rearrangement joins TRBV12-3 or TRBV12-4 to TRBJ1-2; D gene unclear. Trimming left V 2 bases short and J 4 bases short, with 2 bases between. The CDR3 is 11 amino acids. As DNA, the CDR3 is TGTGCCAGCAGTTTAACCTATGGCTACACCTTC. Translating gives CASSLTYGYTF.

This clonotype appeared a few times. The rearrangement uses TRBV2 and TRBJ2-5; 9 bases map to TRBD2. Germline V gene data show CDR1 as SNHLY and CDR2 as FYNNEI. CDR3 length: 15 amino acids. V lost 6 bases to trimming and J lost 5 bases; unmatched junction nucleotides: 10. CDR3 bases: TGTGCCAGCAGGCCACCAAGCGGGAGGAAGGAGACCCAGTACTTC. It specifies CASRPPSGRKETQYF.

CDR3 in DNA: TGTGCCAGCGGGTTGACGGGAGGACGAAACACCGGGGAGCTGTTTTTT. This gives the protein CASGLTGGRNTGELFF. The V call is TRBV6-1, the J call TRBJ2-2; 7 bases are a match to TRBD2. V lost 8 bases to trimming and J lost 2 bases; unmatched junction nucleotides: 11. CDR1 and CDR2 (germline): MNHNS, SASEGT. The CDR3 is 16 amino acids.

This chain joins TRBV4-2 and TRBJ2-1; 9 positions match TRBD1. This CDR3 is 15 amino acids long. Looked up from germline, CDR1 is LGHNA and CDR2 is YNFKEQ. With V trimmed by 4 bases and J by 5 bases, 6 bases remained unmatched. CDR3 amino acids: CASSPTGTGNNEQFF. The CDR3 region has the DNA TGTGCCAGCAGCCCGACCGGGACAGGGAACAATGAGCAGTTCTTC.

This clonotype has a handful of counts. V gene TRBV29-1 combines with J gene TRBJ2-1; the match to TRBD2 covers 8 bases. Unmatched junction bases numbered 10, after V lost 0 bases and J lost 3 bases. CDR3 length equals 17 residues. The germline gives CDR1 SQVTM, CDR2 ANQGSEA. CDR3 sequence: CSVEDGSAGGGYNEQFF. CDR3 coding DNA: TGCAGCGTTGAAGATGGGTCCGCGGGAGGCGGCTACAATGAGCAGTTCTTC.